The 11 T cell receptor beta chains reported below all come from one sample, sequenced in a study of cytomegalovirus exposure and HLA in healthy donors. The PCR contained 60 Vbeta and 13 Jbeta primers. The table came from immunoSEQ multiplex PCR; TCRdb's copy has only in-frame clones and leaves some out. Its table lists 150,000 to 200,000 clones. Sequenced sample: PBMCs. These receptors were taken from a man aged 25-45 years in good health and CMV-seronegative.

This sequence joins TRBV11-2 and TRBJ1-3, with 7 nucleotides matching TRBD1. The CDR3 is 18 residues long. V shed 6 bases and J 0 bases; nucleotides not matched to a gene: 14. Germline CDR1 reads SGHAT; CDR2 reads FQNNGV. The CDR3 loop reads CASRTAFDRADSGNTIYF. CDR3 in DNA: TGTGCCAGCAGGACCGCTTTTGACAGGGCCGACTCTGGAAACACCATATATTTT.

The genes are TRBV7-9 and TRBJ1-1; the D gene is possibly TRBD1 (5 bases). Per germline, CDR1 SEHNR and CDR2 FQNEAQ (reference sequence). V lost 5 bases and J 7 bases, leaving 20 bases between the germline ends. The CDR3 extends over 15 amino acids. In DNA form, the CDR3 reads TGTGCCAGCAGCATCAGCATAGGGCTTCAGGGTGAAGCTTTCTTT. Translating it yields CASSISIGLQGEAFF.

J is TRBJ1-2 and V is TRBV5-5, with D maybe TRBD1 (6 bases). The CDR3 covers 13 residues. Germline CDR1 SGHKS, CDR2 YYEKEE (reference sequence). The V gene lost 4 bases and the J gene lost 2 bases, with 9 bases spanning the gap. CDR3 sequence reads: CASSGGVNYGYTF. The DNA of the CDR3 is TGTGCCAGCAGCGGGGGCGTGAACTATGGCTACACCTTC. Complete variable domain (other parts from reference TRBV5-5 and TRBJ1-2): DAGVTQSPTHLIKTRGQQVTLRCSPISGHKSVSWYQQVLGQGPQFIFQYYEKEERGRGNFPDRFSARQFPNYSSELNVNALLLGDSALYLCASSGGVNYGYTFGSGTRLTVV.

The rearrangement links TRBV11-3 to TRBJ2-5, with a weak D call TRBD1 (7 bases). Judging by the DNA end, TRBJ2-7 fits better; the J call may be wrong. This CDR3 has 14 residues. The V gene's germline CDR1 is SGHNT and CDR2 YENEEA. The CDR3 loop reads CASSLNQGGYEQYF. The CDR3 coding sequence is TGTGCCAGCAGCTTAAACCAGGGGGGCTACGAGCAGTACTTC.

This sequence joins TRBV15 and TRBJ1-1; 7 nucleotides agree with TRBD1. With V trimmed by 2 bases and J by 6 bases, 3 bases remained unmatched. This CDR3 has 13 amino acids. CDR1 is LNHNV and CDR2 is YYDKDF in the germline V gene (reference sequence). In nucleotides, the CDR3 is TGTGCCACCAGCAGAACAGGGGTGGCTGAAGCTTTCTTT. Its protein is CATSRTGVAEAFF.

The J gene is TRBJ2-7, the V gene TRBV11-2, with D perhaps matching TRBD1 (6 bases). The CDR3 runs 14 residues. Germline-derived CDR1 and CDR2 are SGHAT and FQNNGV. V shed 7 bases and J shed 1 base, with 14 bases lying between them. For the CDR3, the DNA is TGTGCCAGCACAACCGGGACACCGTCCTACGAGCAGTACTTC. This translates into CASTTGTPSYEQYF.

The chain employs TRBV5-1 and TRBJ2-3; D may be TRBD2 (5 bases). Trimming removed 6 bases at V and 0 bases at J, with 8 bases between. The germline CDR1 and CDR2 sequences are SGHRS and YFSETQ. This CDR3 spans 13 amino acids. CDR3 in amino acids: CASTPGSTDTQYF. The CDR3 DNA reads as TGCGCCAGCACCCCGGGGAGCACAGATACGCAGTATTTT.

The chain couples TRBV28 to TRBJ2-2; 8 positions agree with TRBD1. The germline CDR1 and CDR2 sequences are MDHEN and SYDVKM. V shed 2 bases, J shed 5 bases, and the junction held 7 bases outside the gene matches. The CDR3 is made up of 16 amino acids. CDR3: CASSLIQGANTGELFF. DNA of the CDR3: TGTGCCAGCAGTTTAATTCAGGGGGCTAATACCGGGGAGCTGTTTTTT. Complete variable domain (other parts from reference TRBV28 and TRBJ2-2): DVKVTQSSRYLVKRTGEKVFLECVQDMDHENMFWYRQDPGLGLRLIYFSYDVKMKEKGDIPEGYSVSREKKERFSLILESASTNQTSMYLCASSLIQGANTGELFFGEGSRLTVL.

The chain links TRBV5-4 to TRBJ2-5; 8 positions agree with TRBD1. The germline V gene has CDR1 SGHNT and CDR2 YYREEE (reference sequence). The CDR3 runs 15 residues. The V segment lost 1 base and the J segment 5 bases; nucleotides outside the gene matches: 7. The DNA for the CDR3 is TGTGCCAGCAGCTTGAGACAGGGGATGGGGGAGACCCAGTACTTC. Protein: CASSLRQGMGETQYF.

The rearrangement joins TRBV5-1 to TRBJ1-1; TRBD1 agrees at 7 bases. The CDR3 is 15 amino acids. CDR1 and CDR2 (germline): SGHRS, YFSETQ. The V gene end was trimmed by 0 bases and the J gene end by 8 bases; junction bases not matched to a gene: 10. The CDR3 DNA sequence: TGCGCCAGCAGCTTGGCCGAGGGACAGCGCTCGGAAGCTTTCTTT. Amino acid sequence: CASSLAEGQRSEAFF. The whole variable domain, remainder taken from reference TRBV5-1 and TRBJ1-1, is KAGVTQTPRYLIKTRGQQVTLSCSPISGHRSVSWYQQTPGQGLQFLFEYFSETQRNKGNFPGRFSGRQFSNSRSEMNVSTLELGDSALYLCASSLAEGQRSEAFFGQGTRLTVV.

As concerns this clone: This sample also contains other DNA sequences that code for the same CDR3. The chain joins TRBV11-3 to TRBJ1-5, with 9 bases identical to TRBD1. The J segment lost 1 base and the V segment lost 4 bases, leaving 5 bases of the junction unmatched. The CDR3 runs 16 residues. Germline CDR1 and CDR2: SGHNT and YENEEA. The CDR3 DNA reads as TGTGCCAGCAGCTCGGGACAGGGTGGGAGCAATCAGCCCCAGCATTTT. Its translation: CASSSGQGGSNQPQHF.